This T cell receptor beta chain came from a study of cytomegalovirus exposure and HLA in healthy donors. Looking at the study overall: Researchers found that less than 90% of 398 genotyped donors fell within the Caucasian-associated ancestry cluster. Findings and caveats of the study: Sequencing had likely introduced a cluster of highly shared sequence variants as an artifact.

The sample holds a few counts of this clone. Antigen unknown. Primers for the PCR totalled 60 Vbeta and 13 Jbeta. The assay was immunoSEQ multiplex PCR, and TCRdb's table has in-frame clones only and misses some. This sample has about 180,000 clones, with approximately 80% found just once. V gave up 4 bases and J gave up 0 bases, with 6 bases separating them. The germline CDR1 and CDR2 sequences are MDHEN and SYDVKM. The CDR3 length is 13 residues. The origin of this receptor is a man between 18 and 35 years old in good health and CMV-seronegative. The chain uses TRBV28 and TRBJ1-1; unclear D gene. The sequencing sample was made of PBMCs. The CDR3 protein is CASSYPMNTEAFF. The CDR3 nucleotides read TGTGCCAGCAGTTACCCTATGAACACTGAAGCTTTCTTT.